The T cell receptor beta chain under discussion was sequenced for a study of shared clonotypes between healthy human individuals. Turning to this clone: Its cognate antigen is unknown.

Germline V CDR1 and CDR2: SGHTA, FQGTGA. This CDR3 has 16 residues. V was trimmed by 8 bases and J by 1 base, leaving 15 bases between them. Regarding the study as a whole: Clonotypes shared by all four donors outscored non-shared clonotypes in generation probability.

Sequencing was performed with immunoSEQ multiplex PCR; in TCRdb, only in-frame clones are kept and a portion is missing. This table holds approximately 2.5 million clones, more than 85% found once. The V gene is TRBV7-3, the J gene TRBJ2-6, with D possibly TRBD1 on 6 matching bases. The sample consisted of naive CD4+ T cells from PBMCs. The sample's subset: CD45RA+ positively selected. The sequence was obtained from a man aged 18-30 years in good health. Some clones in this sample may be carry-over from other donors' samples. The CDR3 DNA reads TGTGCCAGCTCGAACAACAGGGTTTCTGGGGCCAACGTCCTGACTTTC. This sequence encodes CASSNNRVSGANVLTF.